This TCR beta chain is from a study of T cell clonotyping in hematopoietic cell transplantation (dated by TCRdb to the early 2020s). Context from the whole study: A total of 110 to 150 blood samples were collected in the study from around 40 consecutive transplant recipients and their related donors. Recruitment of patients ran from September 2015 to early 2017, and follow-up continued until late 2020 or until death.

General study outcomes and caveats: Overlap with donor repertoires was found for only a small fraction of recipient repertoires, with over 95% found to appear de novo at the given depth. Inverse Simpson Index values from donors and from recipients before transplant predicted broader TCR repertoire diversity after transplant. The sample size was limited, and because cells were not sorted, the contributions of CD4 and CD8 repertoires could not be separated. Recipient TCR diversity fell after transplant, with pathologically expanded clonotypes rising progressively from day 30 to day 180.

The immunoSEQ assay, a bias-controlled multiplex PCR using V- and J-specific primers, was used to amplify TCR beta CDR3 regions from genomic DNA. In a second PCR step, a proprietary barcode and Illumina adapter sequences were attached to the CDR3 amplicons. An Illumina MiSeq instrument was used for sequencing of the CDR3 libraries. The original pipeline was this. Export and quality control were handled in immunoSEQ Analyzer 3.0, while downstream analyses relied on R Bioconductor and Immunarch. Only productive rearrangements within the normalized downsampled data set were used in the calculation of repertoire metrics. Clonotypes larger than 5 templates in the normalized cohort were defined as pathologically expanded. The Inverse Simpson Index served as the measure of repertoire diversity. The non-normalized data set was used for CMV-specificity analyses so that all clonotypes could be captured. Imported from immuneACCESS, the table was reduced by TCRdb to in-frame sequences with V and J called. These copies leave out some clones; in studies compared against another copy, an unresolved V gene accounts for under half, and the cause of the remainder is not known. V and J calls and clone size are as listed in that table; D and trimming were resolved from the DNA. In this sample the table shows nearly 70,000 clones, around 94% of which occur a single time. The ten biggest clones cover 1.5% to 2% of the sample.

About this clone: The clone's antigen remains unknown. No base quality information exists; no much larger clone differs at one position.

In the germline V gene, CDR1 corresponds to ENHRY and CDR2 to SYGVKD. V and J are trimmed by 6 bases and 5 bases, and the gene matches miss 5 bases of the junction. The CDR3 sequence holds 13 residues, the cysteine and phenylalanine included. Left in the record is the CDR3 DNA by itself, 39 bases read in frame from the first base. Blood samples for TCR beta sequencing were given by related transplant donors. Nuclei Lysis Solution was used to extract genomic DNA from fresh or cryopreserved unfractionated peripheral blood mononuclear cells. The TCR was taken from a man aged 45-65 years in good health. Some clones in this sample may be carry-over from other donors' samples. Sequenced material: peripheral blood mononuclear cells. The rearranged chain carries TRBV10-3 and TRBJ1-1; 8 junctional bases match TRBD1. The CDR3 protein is CAISETGETEAFF. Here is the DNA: TGTGCCATCAGCGAGACAGGGGAAACTGAAGCTTTCTTT.